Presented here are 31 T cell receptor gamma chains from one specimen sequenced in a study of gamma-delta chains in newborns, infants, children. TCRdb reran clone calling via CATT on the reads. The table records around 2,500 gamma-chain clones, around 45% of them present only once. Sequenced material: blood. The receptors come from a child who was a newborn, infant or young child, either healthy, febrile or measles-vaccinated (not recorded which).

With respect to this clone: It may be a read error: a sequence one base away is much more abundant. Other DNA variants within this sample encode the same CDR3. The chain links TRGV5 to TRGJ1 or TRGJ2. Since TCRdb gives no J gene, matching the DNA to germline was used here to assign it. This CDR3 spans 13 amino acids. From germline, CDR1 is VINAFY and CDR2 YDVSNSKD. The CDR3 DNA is TGCGCCACCTGGGACAGGCGGGCTTATAAGAAACTCTTT. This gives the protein CATWDRRAYKKLF.

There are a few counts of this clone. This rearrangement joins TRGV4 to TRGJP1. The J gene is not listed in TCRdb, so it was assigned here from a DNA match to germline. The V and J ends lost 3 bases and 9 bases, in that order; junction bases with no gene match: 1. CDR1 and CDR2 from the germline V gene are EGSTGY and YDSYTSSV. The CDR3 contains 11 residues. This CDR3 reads CATWDRWFKIF. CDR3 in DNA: TGTGCCACCTGGGATCGTTGGTTCAAGATATTT.

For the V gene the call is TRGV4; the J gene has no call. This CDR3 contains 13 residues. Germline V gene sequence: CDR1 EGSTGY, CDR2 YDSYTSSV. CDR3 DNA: TGTGCCACCTGGGATGGGCTTTCTAGTAAAAAACTCTTT. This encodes CATWDGLSSKKLF.

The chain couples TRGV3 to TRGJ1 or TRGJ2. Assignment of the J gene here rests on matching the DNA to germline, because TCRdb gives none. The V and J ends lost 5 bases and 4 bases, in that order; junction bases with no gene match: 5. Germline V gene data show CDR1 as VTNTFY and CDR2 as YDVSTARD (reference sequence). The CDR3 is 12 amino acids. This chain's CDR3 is CATWGPYYKKLF. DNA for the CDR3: TGTGCCACCTGGGGCCCCTATTATAAGAAACTCTTT.

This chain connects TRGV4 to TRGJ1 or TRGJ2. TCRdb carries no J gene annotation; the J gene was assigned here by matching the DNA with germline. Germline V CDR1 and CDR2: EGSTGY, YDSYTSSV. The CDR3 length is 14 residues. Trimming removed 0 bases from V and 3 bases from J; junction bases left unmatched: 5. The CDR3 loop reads CATWDGRIYYKKLF. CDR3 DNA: TGTGCCACCTGGGATGGGAGAATTTATTATAAGAAACTCTTT.

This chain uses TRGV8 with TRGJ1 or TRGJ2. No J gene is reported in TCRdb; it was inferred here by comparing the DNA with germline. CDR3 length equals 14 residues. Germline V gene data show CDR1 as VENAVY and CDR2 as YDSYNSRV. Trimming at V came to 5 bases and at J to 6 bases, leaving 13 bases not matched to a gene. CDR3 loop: CATWAPTVGYKKLF. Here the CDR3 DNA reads TGTGCCACCTGGGCCCCGACGGTGGGTTATAAGAAACTCTTT.

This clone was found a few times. The CDR3 DNA follows: TGTGCCACCTGGGACAGGCAAGGGGGCCTTTATAAGAAACTCTTT. The encoded protein is CATWDRQGGLYKKLF. The rearrangement joins TRGV3 to TRGJ1 or TRGJ2. TCRdb does not report a J gene; here it was assigned by matching the DNA to germline references. This CDR3 contains 15 residues. CDR1 is VTNTFY, CDR2 YDVSTARD, per germline (reference sequence). V trimming: 0 bases; J trimming: 6 bases; junction bases outside the gene matches: 11.

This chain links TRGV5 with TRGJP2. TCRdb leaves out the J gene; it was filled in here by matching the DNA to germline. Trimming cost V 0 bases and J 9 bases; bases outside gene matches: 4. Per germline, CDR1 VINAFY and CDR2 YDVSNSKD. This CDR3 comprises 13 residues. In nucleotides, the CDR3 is TGTGCCACCTGGGACAGGAATAATTGGATCAAGACGTTT. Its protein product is CATWDRNNWIKTF.

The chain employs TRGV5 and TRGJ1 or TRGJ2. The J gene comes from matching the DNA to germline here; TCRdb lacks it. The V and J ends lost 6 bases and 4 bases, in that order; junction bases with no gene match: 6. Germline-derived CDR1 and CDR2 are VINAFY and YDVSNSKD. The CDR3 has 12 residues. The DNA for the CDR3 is TGTGCCACCTGGACCTCATATTATAAGAAACTCTTT. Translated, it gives CATWTSYYKKLF.

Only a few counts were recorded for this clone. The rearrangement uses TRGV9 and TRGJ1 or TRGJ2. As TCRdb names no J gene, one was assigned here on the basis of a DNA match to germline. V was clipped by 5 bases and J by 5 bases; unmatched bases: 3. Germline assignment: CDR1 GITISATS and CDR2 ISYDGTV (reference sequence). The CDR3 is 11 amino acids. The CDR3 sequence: CALWGNYKKLF. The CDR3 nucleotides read TGTGCCTTGTGGGGGAATTATAAGAAACTCTTT.

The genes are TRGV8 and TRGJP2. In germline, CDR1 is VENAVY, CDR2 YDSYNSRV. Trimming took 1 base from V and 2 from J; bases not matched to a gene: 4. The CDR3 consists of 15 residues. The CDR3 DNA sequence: TGTGCCACCTGGGATAGAGCGAGTAGTGATTGGATCAAGACGTTT. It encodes CATWDRASSDWIKTF.

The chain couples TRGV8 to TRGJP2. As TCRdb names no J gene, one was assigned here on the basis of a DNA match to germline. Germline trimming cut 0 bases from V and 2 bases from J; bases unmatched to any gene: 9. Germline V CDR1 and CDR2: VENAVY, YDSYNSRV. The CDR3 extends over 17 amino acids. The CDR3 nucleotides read TGTGCCACCTGGGATAGGCTGCTTGGAAGTAGTGATTGGATCAAGACGTTT. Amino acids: CATWDRLLGSSDWIKTF.

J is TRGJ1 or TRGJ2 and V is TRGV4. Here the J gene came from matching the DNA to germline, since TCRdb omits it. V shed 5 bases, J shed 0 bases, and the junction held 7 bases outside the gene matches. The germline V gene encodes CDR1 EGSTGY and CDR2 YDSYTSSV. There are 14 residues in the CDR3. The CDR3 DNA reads TGTGCCACCTGGGTCCCGACGAATTATTATAAGAAACTCTTT. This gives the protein CATWVPTNYYKKLF.

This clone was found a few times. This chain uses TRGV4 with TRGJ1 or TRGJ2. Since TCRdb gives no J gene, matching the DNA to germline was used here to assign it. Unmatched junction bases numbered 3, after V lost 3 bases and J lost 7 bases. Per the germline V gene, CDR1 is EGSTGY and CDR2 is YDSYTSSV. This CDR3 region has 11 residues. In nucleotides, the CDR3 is TGTGCCACCTGGGATAAATATAAGAAACTCTTT. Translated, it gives CATWDKYKKLF.

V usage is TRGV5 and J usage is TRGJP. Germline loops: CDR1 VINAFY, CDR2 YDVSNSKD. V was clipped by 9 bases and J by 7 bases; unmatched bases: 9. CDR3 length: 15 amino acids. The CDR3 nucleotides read TGTGCCACCCGGAGCATGGAGTTGGGCAAAAAAATCAAGGTATTT. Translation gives CATRSMELGKKIKVF.

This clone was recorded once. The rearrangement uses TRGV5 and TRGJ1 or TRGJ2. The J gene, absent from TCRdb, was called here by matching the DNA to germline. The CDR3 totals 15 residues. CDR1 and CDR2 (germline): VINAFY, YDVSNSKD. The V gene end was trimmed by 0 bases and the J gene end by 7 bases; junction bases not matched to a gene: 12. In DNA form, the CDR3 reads TGTGCCACCTGGGACAGGCTTAGGGGAGAATATAAGAAACTCTTT. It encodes CATWDRLRGEYKKLF.

This CDR3 is CALWEPGLNYYKKLF. As DNA, the CDR3 is TGTGCCTTGTGGGAGCCCGGCCTGAATTATTATAAGAAACTCTTT. The J gene is TRGJ1 or TRGJ2, the V gene TRGV9. TCRdb records no J gene; here it was assigned by comparing the DNA to germline. The CDR3 runs 15 residues. V lost 3 bases to trimming and J lost 0 bases; unmatched junction nucleotides: 8. Germline CDR1 reads GITISATS; CDR2 reads ISYDGTV (reference sequence).

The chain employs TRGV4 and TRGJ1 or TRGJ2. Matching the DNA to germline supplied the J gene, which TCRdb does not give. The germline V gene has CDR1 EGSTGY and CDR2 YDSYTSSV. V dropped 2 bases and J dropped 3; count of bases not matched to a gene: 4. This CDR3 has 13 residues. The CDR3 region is CATWDELYYKKLF. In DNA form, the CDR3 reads TGTGCCACCTGGGATGAGCTTTATTATAAGAAACTCTTT.

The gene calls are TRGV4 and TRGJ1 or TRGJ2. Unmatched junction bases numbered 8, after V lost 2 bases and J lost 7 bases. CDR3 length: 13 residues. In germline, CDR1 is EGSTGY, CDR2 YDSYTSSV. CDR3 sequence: CATWDASTYKKLF. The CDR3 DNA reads TGTGCCACCTGGGATGCATCTACATATAAGAAACTCTTT.

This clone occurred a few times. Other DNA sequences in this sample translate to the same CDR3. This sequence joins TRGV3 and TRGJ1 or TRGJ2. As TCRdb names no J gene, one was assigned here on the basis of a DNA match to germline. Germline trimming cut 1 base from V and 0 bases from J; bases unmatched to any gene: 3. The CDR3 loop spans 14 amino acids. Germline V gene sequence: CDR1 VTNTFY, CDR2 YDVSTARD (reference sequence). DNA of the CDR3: TGTGCCACCTGGGACAGCCCGAATTATTATAAGAAACTCTTT. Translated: CATWDSPNYYKKLF.

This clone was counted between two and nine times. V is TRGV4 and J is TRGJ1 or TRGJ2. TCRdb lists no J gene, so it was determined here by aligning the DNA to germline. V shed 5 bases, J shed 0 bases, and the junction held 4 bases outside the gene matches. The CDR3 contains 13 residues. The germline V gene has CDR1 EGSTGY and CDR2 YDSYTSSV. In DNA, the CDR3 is TGTGCCACCTGGGCCCTGAATTATTATAAGAAACTCTTT. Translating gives CATWALNYYKKLF.

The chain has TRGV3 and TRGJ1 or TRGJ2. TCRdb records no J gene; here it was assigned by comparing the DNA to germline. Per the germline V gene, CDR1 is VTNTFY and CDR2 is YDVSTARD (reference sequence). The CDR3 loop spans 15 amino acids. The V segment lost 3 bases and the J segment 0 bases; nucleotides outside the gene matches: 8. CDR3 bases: TGTGCCACCTGGGACCAAAGCCCGAATTATTATAAGAAACTCTTT. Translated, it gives CATWDQSPNYYKKLF.

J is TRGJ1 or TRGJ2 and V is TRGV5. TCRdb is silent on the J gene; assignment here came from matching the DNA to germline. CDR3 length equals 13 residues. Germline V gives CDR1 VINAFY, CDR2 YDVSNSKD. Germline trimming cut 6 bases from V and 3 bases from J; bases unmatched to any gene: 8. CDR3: CATWTGRYYKKLF. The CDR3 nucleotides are TGTGCCACCTGGACAGGACGTTATTATAAGAAACTCTTT.

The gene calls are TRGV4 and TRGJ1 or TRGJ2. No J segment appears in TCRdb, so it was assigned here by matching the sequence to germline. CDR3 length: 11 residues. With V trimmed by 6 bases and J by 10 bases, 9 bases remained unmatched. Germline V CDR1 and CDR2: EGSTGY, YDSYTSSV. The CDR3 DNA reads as TGTGCCACCTGGACGAAAGGGAAGAAACTCTTT. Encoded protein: CATWTKGKKLF.

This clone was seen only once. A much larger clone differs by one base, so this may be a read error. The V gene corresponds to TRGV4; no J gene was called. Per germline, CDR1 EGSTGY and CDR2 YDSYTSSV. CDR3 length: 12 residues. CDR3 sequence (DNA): TGTGCCACCTGGGTCCTTTATTATAAGAAACTATTT. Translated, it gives CATWVLYYKKLF.

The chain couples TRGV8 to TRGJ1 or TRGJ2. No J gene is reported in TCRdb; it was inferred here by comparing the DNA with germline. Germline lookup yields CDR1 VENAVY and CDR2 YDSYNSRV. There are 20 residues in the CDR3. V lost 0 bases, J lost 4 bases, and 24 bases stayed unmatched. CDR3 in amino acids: CATWDRVAPSQPNLYYKKLF. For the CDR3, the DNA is TGTGCCACCTGGGATAGGGTCGCGCCGAGCCAGCCGAATTTATATTATAAGAAACTCTTT.

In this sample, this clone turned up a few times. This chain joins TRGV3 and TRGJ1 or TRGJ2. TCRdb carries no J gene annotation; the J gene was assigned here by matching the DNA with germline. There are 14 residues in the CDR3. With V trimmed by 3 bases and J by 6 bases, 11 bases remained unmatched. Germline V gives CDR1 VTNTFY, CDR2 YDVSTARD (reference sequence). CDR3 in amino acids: CATWDPLGSYKKLF. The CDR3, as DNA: TGTGCCACCTGGGACCCCCTCGGGAGTTATAAGAAACTCTTT.

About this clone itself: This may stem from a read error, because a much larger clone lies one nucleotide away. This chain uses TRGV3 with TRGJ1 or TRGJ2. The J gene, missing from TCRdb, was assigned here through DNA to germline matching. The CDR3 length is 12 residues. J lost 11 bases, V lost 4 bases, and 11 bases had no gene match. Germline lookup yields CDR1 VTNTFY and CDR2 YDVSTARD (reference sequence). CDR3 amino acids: CATWDRPDEKLF. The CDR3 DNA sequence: TGTGCCACCTGGGATAGGCCGGATGAGAAACTCTTT.

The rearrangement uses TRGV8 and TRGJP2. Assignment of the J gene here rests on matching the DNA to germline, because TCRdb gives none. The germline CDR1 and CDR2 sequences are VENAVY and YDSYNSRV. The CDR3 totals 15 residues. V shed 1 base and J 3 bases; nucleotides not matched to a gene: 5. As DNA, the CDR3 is TGTGCCACCTGGGATAGATCCCGTAGTGATTGGATCAAGACGTTT. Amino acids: CATWDRSRSDWIKTF.

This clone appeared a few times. CDR3: CATWASLGKLF. CDR3 DNA: TGTGCCACCTGGGCTTCCTTGGGGAAACTCTTT. The chain recombines TRGV8 with TRGJ1 or TRGJ2. The J gene comes from matching the DNA to germline here; TCRdb lacks it. In germline, CDR1 is VENAVY, CDR2 YDSYNSRV. The J segment lost 12 bases and the V segment lost 5 bases, leaving 10 bases of the junction unmatched. This CDR3 comprises 11 residues.

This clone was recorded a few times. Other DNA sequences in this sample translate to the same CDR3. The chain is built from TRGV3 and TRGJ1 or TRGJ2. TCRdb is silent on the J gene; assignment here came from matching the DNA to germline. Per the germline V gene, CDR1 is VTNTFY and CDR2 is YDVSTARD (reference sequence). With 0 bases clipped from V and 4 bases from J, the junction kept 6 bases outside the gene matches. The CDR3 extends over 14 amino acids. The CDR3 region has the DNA TGTGCCACCTGGGACAGGCCGGGGTATTATAAGAAACTCTTT. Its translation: CATWDRPGYYKKLF.